The T cell receptor beta chain described here comes from a study of blood T cell repertoires in COVID-19. For the study at large: The study drew acute and convalescent COVID-19 samples from the United States, Italy and Spain.

Some clones are missing from TCRdb's copy, which holds only in-frame ones; the method was immunoSEQ multiplex PCR. The table has roughly 200,000 clones, around 86% seen once. Everyone who took part was roughly 18 to 89 years old, and they came from roughly 25 US areas. V trimming: 5 bases; J trimming: 1 base; junction bases outside the gene matches: 12. Germline V lookup: CDR1 LNHDA, CDR2 SQIVND (reference sequence). The CDR3 extends over 17 amino acids. The chain couples TRBV19 to TRBJ2-5; TRBD1 aligns across 8 bases. Sequenced input: PBMCs or T cells enriched from blood (not recorded which). This clonotype was sampled from a man between 35 and 55 years old with acute COVID-19. CDR3 in DNA: TGTGCCAGTAGTCCTAGACCGGGACAGGCGGGCCAAGAGACCCAGTACTTC. This gives the protein CASSPRPGQAGQETQYF.